What follows are 29 T cell receptor beta chains derived from one specimen sequenced in a study of blood T cell repertoires in COVID-19. The data were produced by immunoSEQ multiplex PCR, yet TCRdb's version contains in-frame clones alone and is incomplete. The sample lists 200,000 to 300,000 clones; around nine tenths were seen once. The sample consisted of peripheral blood. The receptors come from a woman aged 55-70 years who had recovered from COVID-19.

This sequence joins TRBV4-1 and TRBJ1-6, with D maybe TRBD1 (5 bases). There are 15 residues in the CDR3. V was cut by 4 bases and J by 9 bases, with 16 bases left in between. Germline CDR1 and CDR2: MGHRA and YSYEKL. The CDR3 nucleotides are TGCGCCAGCAGCCCTAGGACCCCCGGGGGTTCACCCCTCCACTTT. Amino acids: CASSPRTPGGSPLHF.

This clone occurred once. Here the CDR3 reads CASSPSRGGGRQETQYF. The CDR3 nucleotides read TGTGCCAGCAGCCCAAGTCGGGGCGGGGGACGCCAAGAGACCCAGTACTTC. The chain is built from TRBV11-3 and TRBJ2-5; TRBD2 agrees at 7 bases. CDR1 is SGHNT and CDR2 is YENEEA in the germline V gene. This CDR3 is 17 amino acids long. J was trimmed by 1 base and V by 5 bases; bases with no gene match: 13.

The chain combines TRBV10-3 with TRBJ1-2; D is unresolved. The V and J ends lost 6 bases and 3 bases respectively, with 14 bases between them. The CDR3 consists of 14 residues. Germline V gene lookup returns CDR1 ENHRY and CDR2 SYGVKD. CDR3 coding DNA: TGTGCCATCAGCGGAGGAGGGTCCGACTATGGCTACACCTTC. As protein: CAISGGGSDYGYTF.

This clone was seen just once. This chain uses TRBV18 with TRBJ1-1; D is possibly TRBD1 (6 bases). The germline gives CDR1 KGHSH, CDR2 LQKENI. V was shortened by 3 bases and J by 5 bases, with 16 bases between the two germline ends. The CDR3 is made up of 15 amino acids. CDR3 DNA sequence: TGTGCCAGCTCACCGACAGGATGGAAGGGGACTGAAGCTTTCTTT. Its translation: CASSPTGWKGTEAFF.

The V call is TRBV27, the J call TRBJ2-5; possibly TRBD1 for D (6 bases). The germline V gene encodes CDR1 MNHEY and CDR2 SMNVEV (reference sequence). The CDR3 length is 14 residues. V was clipped by 6 bases and J by 5 bases, with 16 bases between them. This CDR3 reads CASRFGAGEETQYF. For the CDR3, the DNA is TGTGCCAGCAGGTTCGGGGCAGGGGAGGAGACCCAGTACTTC.

The chain recombines TRBV29-1 with TRBJ2-1; TRBD1 aligns across 10 bases. V lost 3 bases and J lost 4; bases outside the gene matches: 12. Germline CDR1 and CDR2: SQVTM and ANQGSEA. This CDR3 spans 17 amino acids. The CDR3 reads CSVDGLETGGPYNEQFF. The CDR3 DNA follows: TGCAGCGTTGACGGACTTGAGACAGGGGGCCCTTACAATGAGCAGTTCTTC.

V usage is TRBV11-2 and J usage is TRBJ2-3; D is undetermined. The CDR3 has 15 residues. V was shortened by 0 bases and J by 4 bases, with 11 bases between the two germline ends. Germline V gene data show CDR1 as SGHAT and CDR2 as FQNNGV. The CDR3 sequence is CASSLEASWADTQYF. For the CDR3, the DNA is TGTGCCAGCAGCTTAGAAGCGAGTTGGGCAGATACGCAGTATTTT.

This sequence joins TRBV24-1 and TRBJ2-5, with TRBD1 identical over 9 bases. After removal of 0 bases from V and 2 bases from J, the junction contained 0 bases not matched to a gene. Germline CDR1 is KGHDR and CDR2 is SFDVKD. CDR3 length: 15 residues. CDR3 protein: CATSDLGQGQETQYF. As DNA, the CDR3 is TGTGCCACCAGTGATTTGGGACAGGGGCAAGAGACCCAGTACTTC.

The chain carries TRBV27 and TRBJ1-5; TRBD1 is a possible D gene (6 bases). The CDR3 length is 15 residues. CDR1 MNHEY and CDR2 SMNVEV come from the germline V gene (reference sequence). Trimming took 5 bases from V and 0 from J, leaving 11 bases between them. CDR3 sequence (DNA): TGTGCCAGCAGTGCAGGACAGCTTAGCAATCAGCCCCAGCATTTT. This sequence encodes CASSAGQLSNQPQHF.

The chain joins TRBV6-2 or TRBV6-3 to TRBJ2-3, with 13 bases lining up with TRBD2. The V gene end was trimmed by 6 bases and the J gene end by 3 bases; junction bases not matched to a gene: 9. Germline CDR1 and CDR2: MNHEY and SVGEGT. This CDR3 has 17 residues. The CDR3 loop reads CASSPAGLAGVTDTQYF. The DNA for the CDR3 is TGTGCCAGCAGCCCTGCCGGACTAGCGGGGGTGACAGATACGCAGTATTTT.

The gene calls are TRBV19 and TRBJ2-5; 10 bases align to TRBD1. With V trimmed by 5 bases and J by 4 bases, 7 bases remained unmatched. The CDR3 is 15 residues long. Germline CDR1 and CDR2: LNHDA and SQIVND (reference sequence). This CDR3 reads CASSADRGVTETQYF. CDR3 DNA: TGTGCCAGTAGTGCGGACAGGGGGGTGACAGAGACCCAGTACTTC.

The chain joins TRBV13 to TRBJ2-5; weak D call: TRBD1 (6 bases). The CDR3 runs 15 residues. Germline V gives CDR1 PRHDT, CDR2 FYEKMQ (reference sequence). The V and J ends lost 10 bases and 2 bases respectively, with 20 bases between them. The CDR3 sequence is CATSAVDRDQETQYF. Here the CDR3 DNA reads TGTGCCACCTCTGCCGTGGACAGAGATCAAGAGACCCAGTACTTC.

The CDR3 DNA reads as TGTGCCAGCAGTGACTCGAAGACTAGCACAGATACGCAGTATTTT. This gives the protein CASSDSKTSTDTQYF. The chain is built from TRBV6-4 and TRBJ2-3, with no clear D. This CDR3 is 15 amino acids long. Trimming took 0 bases from V and 0 from J, leaving 7 bases between them. Germline CDR1 reads MRHNA; CDR2 reads SNTAGT.

The chain recombines TRBV6-1 with TRBJ2-7; TRBD2 matches 8 bases. The CDR3 runs to 15 residues. J gave up 4 bases and V 1 base, and 6 bases lay outside the gene matches. Germline CDR1 is MNHNS and CDR2 is SASEGT. For the CDR3, the DNA is TGTGCCAGCAGTGAAGAACTAGCGGTTCCGTACGAGCAGTACTTC. It yields the protein CASSEELAVPYEQYF.

The sample holds one count of this clone. The chain has TRBV19 and TRBJ1-3, with 7 bases that match TRBD1. CDR1 and CDR2 from the germline V gene are LNHDA and SQIVND (reference sequence). The CDR3 is made up of 12 amino acids. Losses at the gene ends were 9 bases for V and 2 bases for J; bases not matched to a gene: 1. The CDR3 sequence: CASGTAGNTIYF. The CDR3 DNA reads as TGTGCCAGCGGGACAGCTGGAAACACCATATATTTT.

The rearrangement links TRBV9 to TRBJ2-5; 8 bases are a match to TRBD2. The CDR3 loop spans 15 amino acids. Germline V gives CDR1 SGDLS, CDR2 YYNGEE. The J segment lost 1 base and the V segment lost 0 bases, leaving 2 bases of the junction unmatched. CDR3: CASSVGTSGQETQYF. Here the CDR3 DNA reads TGTGCCAGCAGCGTAGGAACTAGCGGCCAAGAGACCCAGTACTTC.

In its sample, this clone was seen once. This chain links TRBV19 with TRBJ1-3, with D possibly being TRBD1 (5 bases). The V gene lost 7 bases and the J gene lost 7 bases, with 17 bases spanning the gap. Germline loops: CDR1 LNHDA, CDR2 SQIVND (reference sequence). This CDR3 has 14 amino acids. CDR3: CASNERQTHNTIYF. The CDR3 DNA reads TGTGCCAGTAACGAAAGACAGACGCACAACACCATATATTTT.

The chain joins TRBV11-3 to TRBJ2-7, with 7 positions matching TRBD1. Germline lookup yields CDR1 SGHNT and CDR2 YENEEA. The length of the CDR3 is 12 residues. The junction had 6 bases not matched to a gene; V was cut back by 6 bases and J by 7 bases. CDR3 loop: CASSSTGREQYF. The DNA for the CDR3 is TGTGCCAGCAGTTCGACAGGGCGTGAGCAGTACTTC.

The V gene is TRBV9, the J gene TRBJ2-3; the D gene is possibly TRBD1 (6 bases). The CDR3 is 13 amino acids. The germline gives CDR1 SGDLS, CDR2 YYNGEE. Trimming pared 3 bases from V and 8 bases from J, leaving 13 bases between. CDR3 coding DNA: TGTGCCAGCAGCGCCGGGACATCGGGTACGCAGTATTTT. It is translated as CASSAGTSGTQYF.

The chain recombines TRBV27 with TRBJ2-1, with 7 bases matching TRBD1. Germline lookup yields CDR1 MNHEY and CDR2 SMNVEV (reference sequence). The J segment lost 1 base and the V segment lost 6 bases, leaving 3 bases of the junction unmatched. The CDR3 totals 14 residues. CDR3 DNA sequence: TGTGCCAGCAGCAGACAGGGATCCTACAATGAGCAGTTCTTC. This sequence encodes CASSRQGSYNEQFF.

J is TRBJ2-7 and V is TRBV11-1; 7 bases align to TRBD1. The CDR3 consists of 16 residues. Germline V gene data show CDR1 as SGHAT and CDR2 as FQDESV (reference sequence). The V and J ends lost 4 bases and 1 base, in that order; junction bases with no gene match: 10. CDR3 in amino acids: CASSYLGTVGSYEQYF. Here the CDR3 DNA reads TGTGCCAGCAGCTATCTTGGGACAGTCGGTTCCTACGAGCAGTACTTC.

The chain employs TRBV15 and TRBJ2-3; D perhaps matches TRBD2 (6 bases). CDR3 length: 13 residues. Germline V gene data show CDR1 as LNHNV and CDR2 as YYDKDF (reference sequence). The ends were cut back, 9 bases at V and 4 bases at J, with 14 bases in the middle. In nucleotides, the CDR3 is TGTGCCACGAAGGTGGGGGGAGCAGATACGCAGTATTTT. Translating gives CATKVGGADTQYF.

This clone was seen once. J is TRBJ2-7 and V is TRBV3-1 (or the pseudogene TRBV3-2); D is unresolved. V shed 2 bases and J shed 6 bases, with 8 bases lying between them. CDR1 and CDR2 (germline): LGHDT, YNNKEL (reference sequence). The CDR3 sequence is 12 residues long. CDR3 sequence (DNA): TGTGCCAGCAGCCAATTCCCTAGCGAGCAGTACTTC. The encoded protein is CASSQFPSEQYF.

In this sample, this clone turned up once. The junction departs from germline at one end; a sequencing error may be responsible. The chain links TRBV7-6 to TRBJ2-3, with D tentatively TRBD2 (5 bases). The germline V gene has CDR1 SGHVS and CDR2 FNYEAQ. The length of the CDR3 is 14 residues. The CDR3 protein is CASSLRASKDTQYF. The DNA of the CDR3 is TGTGCCAGCAGCTTAAGGGCTAGCAAAGATACGCAGTATTTT. Drawing the rest from reference TRBV7-6 and TRBJ2-3, the complete variable domain is GAGVSQSPRYKVTKRGQDVALRCDPISGHVSLYWYRQALGQGPEFLTYFNYEAQQDKSGLPNDRFSAERPEGSISTLTIQRTEQRDSAMYRCASSLRASKDTQYFGPGTRLTVL.

The V call is TRBV29-1, the J call TRBJ2-7; 8 bases match TRBD2. The length of the CDR3 is 13 residues. With 3 bases clipped from V and 1 base from J, the junction kept 2 bases outside the gene matches. Germline V lookup: CDR1 SQVTM, CDR2 ANQGSEA. DNA for the CDR3: TGCAGCGTTGACAGCGGGAGTTCCTACGAGCAGTACTTC. Translation gives CSVDSGSSYEQYF.

The chain combines TRBV5-4 with TRBJ2-1, with 14 bases that match TRBD2. Trimming cost V 0 bases and J 6 bases; bases outside gene matches: 8. The CDR3 length is 18 residues. Germline V gene sequence: CDR1 SGHNT, CDR2 YYREEE (reference sequence). The CDR3 DNA sequence: TGTGCCAGCAGCTTGGGACTAGCGGGGGGGAAATTCGTCAATGAGCAGTTCTTC. It encodes CASSLGLAGGKFVNEQFF.

The chain has TRBV19 and TRBJ2-1, with D tentatively TRBD1 (6 bases). Germline CDR1 reads LNHDA; CDR2 reads SQIVND (reference sequence). The CDR3 loop spans 14 amino acids. V lost 3 bases, J lost 9 bases, and 15 bases lay in between. The CDR3 DNA is TGTGCCAGTAGTATCAAACAGGGTTTGATTGAGCAGTTCTTC. Protein sequence: CASSIKQGLIEQFF.

This rearrangement joins TRBV6-2 or TRBV6-3 to TRBJ2-1, with D tentatively TRBD2 (6 bases). Looked up from germline, CDR1 is MNHEY and CDR2 is SVGEGT. The CDR3 spans 19 residues. V was trimmed by 3 bases and J by 8 bases, leaving 29 bases between them. The CDR3 protein is CASSYRPRRLRAGSDEQFF. As DNA, the CDR3 is TGTGCCAGCAGTTATAGGCCTCGGAGGTTACGGGCGGGGTCCGATGAGCAGTTCTTC.

This sequence joins TRBV7-2 and TRBJ2-7; 8 positions agree with TRBD2. This CDR3 region has 15 residues. J gave up 4 bases and V 5 bases, and 10 bases lay outside the gene matches. The germline gives CDR1 SGHTA, CDR2 FQGNSA. CDR3 sequence reads: CASSPDLAGGYEQYF. The CDR3 DNA reads as TGTGCCAGCAGCCCGGACCTAGCGGGCGGGTACGAGCAGTACTTC.